This T cell receptor beta chain was recovered during a study of T cells in localized non-small cell lung cancer. Points from the study as a whole: Greater T cell density in blood accompanied longer overall survival. Clonality of T cells reached its maximum in uninvolved adjacent lung, surpassing tumor. Within adjacent lung there appeared a median roughly 60 of the top 100 tumor clones.

The ends were cut back, 0 bases at V and 1 base at J, with 6 bases in the middle. Germline CDR1 is MGHDK and CDR2 is SYGVNS. The CDR3 covers 15 residues. Concerning this clone: The antigen remains unidentified.

Libraries were prepared by immunoSEQ multiplex PCR; TCRdb keeps only in-frame clonotypes and omits some of them. Altogether some 64,000 clones are present, 81% being singletons, with the ten largest covering roughly 4.5%. Sequencing was performed on PBMCs, taken before any cancer treatment. This chain connects TRBV25-1 to TRBJ1-4, with D uncertain. This TCR was sampled from a man aged 35 to 69 with stage II lung adenocarcinoma. As DNA, the CDR3 is TGTGCCAGCAGTGAATACGGCAGAACTAATGAAAAACTGTTTTTT. It specifies CASSEYGRTNEKLFF.